This T cell receptor (beta chain) was sequenced in a study of control samples from healthy donors and cancer patients. CDR1 and CDR2 from the germline V gene are LGHNA and YSLEER. With V trimmed by 4 bases and J by 7 bases, 7 bases remained unmatched. The CDR3 has 13 amino acids. TCRdb's copy holds only in-frame clones and misses some; the assay was immunoSEQ multiplex PCR. The sample contains around 120,000 clones, approximately 90% of which appear only once. The clonotype comes from a woman aged 70 to 79 in good health. The V gene is TRBV4-3, the J gene TRBJ2-7, with TRBD2 matching 7 bases. Material: blood. The CDR3 sequence: CASSPWGGREQYF. CDR3 nucleotide sequence: TGCGCCAGCAGCCCCTGGGGGGGGAGGGAGCAGTACTTC.